One sample yielded the 28 T cell receptor beta chains listed below, sequenced in a study of chemoradiotherapy in HPV16-positive cancers. Repertoires were generated with immunoSEQ multiplex PCR, while TCRdb's copy carries only in-frame clones and drops some. The data show 30,000 to 40,000 clones, approximately 90% seen once. The starting material was blood, obtained from a patient who underwent chemoradiotherapy. The receptors here all came from a human donor with HPV-associated anogenital cancer.

This rearrangement joins TRBV5-1 to TRBJ1-2; the match to TRBD1 covers 7 bases. This CDR3 is built from 19 residues. The ends lost 4 bases at V and 0 bases at J; junction bases unmatched: 18. The germline CDR1 and CDR2 sequences are SGHRS and YFSETQ. The CDR3 DNA reads as TGCGCCAGCAGCGGCACCGGGACAGCCGACCGAAAGACTAACTATGGCTACACCTTC. It is translated as CASSGTGTADRKTNYGYTF. The variable domain in full, completed from reference TRBV5-1 and TRBJ1-2, reads KAGVTQTPRYLIKTRGQQVTLSCSPISGHRSVSWYQQTPGQGLQFLFEYFSETQRNKGNFPGRFSGRQFSNSRSEMNVSTLELGDSALYLCASSGTGTADRKTNYGYTFGSGTRLTVV.

DNA for the CDR3: TGTGCCAGCAGTTACCCCGGACAGGGGGCGCTTGGCTACACCTTC. As protein: CASSYPGQGALGYTF. The chain couples TRBV6-6 to TRBJ1-2; 11 nucleotides line up with TRBD1. In germline, CDR1 is MNHNY, CDR2 SVGAGI (reference sequence). The J segment lost 7 bases and the V segment lost 2 bases, leaving 6 bases of the junction unmatched. This CDR3 has 15 amino acids.

This clone occurred once. The chain employs TRBV19 and TRBJ2-5, with D perhaps TRBD2 (6 bases). The V end lost 4 bases, the J end lost 1 base, and 22 bases lay between the germline ends. The CDR3 contains 18 residues. CDR1 LNHDA and CDR2 SQIVND come from the germline V gene (reference sequence). The chain's CDR3 is CASSTRNRRLVIQETQYF. The CDR3 DNA reads TGTGCCAGTAGTACTAGAAACAGGAGACTAGTAATCCAAGAGACCCAGTACTTC.

The chain links TRBV19 to TRBJ2-3; D remains unclear. V was shortened by 3 bases and J by 0 bases, with 4 bases between the two germline ends. The CDR3 loop spans 13 amino acids. Germline loops: CDR1 LNHDA, CDR2 SQIVND (reference sequence). CDR3 in amino acids: CASSIASTDTQYF. The CDR3, as DNA: TGTGCCAGTAGTATCGCTAGCACAGATACGCAGTATTTT. The full variable domain, with the rest looked up from reference TRBV19 and TRBJ2-3, is DGGITQSPKYLFRKEGQNVTLSCEQNLNHDAMYWYRQDPGQGLRLIYYSQIVNDFQKGDIAEGYSVSREKKESFPLTVTSAQKNPTAFYLCASSIASTDTQYFGPGTRLTVL.

This clone was counted a single time. A read error may account for a junction end that differs from germline. The chain carries TRBV7-2 and TRBJ1-1; no definite D call. The CDR3 has 14 amino acids. CDR1 is SGHTA, CDR2 FQGNSA, per germline. The CDR3: CASSLDLMNAEAFF. The CDR3 coding sequence is TGTGCCAGCAGCTTAGATTTGATGAACGCTGAAGCTTTCTTT.

The V gene is TRBV18, the J gene TRBJ2-5; no clear D. V was trimmed by 4 bases and J by 1 base, leaving 7 bases between them. The CDR3 is made up of 13 amino acids. The germline V gene encodes CDR1 KGHSH and CDR2 LQKENI. For the CDR3, the DNA is TGTGCCAGCTCACTAAGCCTCCAAGAGACCCAGTACTTC. Protein: CASSLSLQETQYF.

The chain links TRBV27 to TRBJ2-7; possible D gene TRBD1, 6 bases. CDR1 is MNHEY, CDR2 SMNVEV, per germline (reference sequence). This CDR3 spans 12 amino acids. Trimming shortened V by 5 bases and J by 11 bases, and 16 bases separated the two germline ends. The CDR3 loop is CASSTTGLGEYF. CDR3 in DNA: TGTGCCAGCAGTACCACAGGGTTAGGGGAGTACTTC.

The gene calls are TRBV7-9 and TRBJ2-1, with D unresolved. The germline V gene has CDR1 SEHNR and CDR2 FQNEAQ (reference sequence). The V and J ends lost 1 base and 7 bases respectively, with 8 bases between them. The CDR3 loop spans 13 amino acids. The CDR3 is CASSLGPPNEQFF. CDR3 DNA: TGTGCCAGCAGCTTAGGCCCGCCAAATGAGCAGTTCTTC. Drawing the rest from reference TRBV7-9 and TRBJ2-1, the complete variable domain is DTGVSQNPRHKITKRGQNVTFRCDPISEHNRLYWYRQTLGQGPEFLTYFQNEAQLEKSRLLSDRFSAERPKGSFSTLEIQRTEQGDSAMYLCASSLGPPNEQFFGPGTRLTVL.

The V and J genes are TRBV6-5 and TRBJ1-3, with 9 bases that match TRBD1. Germline V CDR1 and CDR2: MNHEY, SVGAGI. V lost 7 bases and J lost 2; bases outside the gene matches: 3. The CDR3 spans 14 residues. The CDR3 DNA sequence: TGTGCCAGCAAACGACAGGGGGCTGGAAACACCATATATTTT. It specifies CASKRQGAGNTIYF.

On this clone itself: Other DNA sequences in the same sample also yield this CDR3. The chain combines TRBV6-6 with TRBJ2-7; the D is unclear. The germline V and J ends were trimmed by 6 bases and 1 base, with 4 bases remaining between them. This CDR3 has 11 residues. Germline CDR1 MNHNY, CDR2 SVGAGI (reference sequence). The CDR3 nucleotides read TGTGCCAGCAGCCCATCCTACGAGCAGTACTTC. It is translated as CASSPSYEQYF.

The chain recombines TRBV7-3 with TRBJ2-3; D remains ambiguous. CDR1 and CDR2 (germline): SGHTA, FQGTGA. This CDR3 contains 14 residues. Trimming removed 5 bases at V and 6 bases at J, with 15 bases between. CDR3 sequence (DNA): TGTGCCAGCAGCCCGACTGTTTCTCGGGATACGCAGTATTTT. This encodes CASSPTVSRDTQYF.

This chain uses TRBV5-5 with TRBJ2-2; 13 positions match TRBD2. The CDR3 covers 16 residues. V dropped 3 bases and J dropped 6; count of bases not matched to a gene: 5. The V gene's germline CDR1 is SGHKS and CDR2 YYEKEE (reference sequence). The CDR3 loop reads CASSSGLAGSSGELFF. The CDR3 DNA is TGTGCCAGCAGCTCGGGACTAGCGGGGTCCTCCGGGGAGCTGTTTTTT.

The J gene is TRBJ2-3, the V gene TRBV6-1, with D possibly TRBD2 on 7 matching bases. The length of the CDR3 is 15 residues. V lost 2 bases and J lost 2, with 11 bases in between. The germline V gene encodes CDR1 MNHNS and CDR2 SASEGT. As DNA, the CDR3 is TGTGCCAGCAGTGAACTGGCGGGGGCCACAGATACGCAGTATTTT. Residues: CASSELAGATDTQYF.

The DNA for the CDR3 is TGTGCCTGGAAGACTAGCGGGGAAGTAAGCGAGTTCTTC. Residues: CAWKTSGEVSEFF. V and J are TRBV30 and TRBJ2-1, with 11 bases fitting TRBD2. V was clipped by 4 bases and J by 14 bases; unmatched bases: 10. The CDR3 covers 13 residues. CDR1 and CDR2 (germline): GTSNPN, SVGIG (reference sequence). Full variable domain (remainder filled in from reference TRBV30 and TRBJ2-1): SQTIHQWPATLVQPVGSPLSLECTVEGTSNPNLYWYRQAAGRGLQLLFYSVGIGQISSEVPQNLSASRPQDRQFILSSKKLLLSDSGFYLCAWKTSGEVSEFFGPGTRLTVL.

V and J are TRBV5-1 and TRBJ1-3; possible D gene TRBD1, 5 bases. Per the germline V gene, CDR1 is SGHRS and CDR2 is YFSETQ. V dropped 0 bases and J dropped 0 bases, with 10 bases sitting between them. The CDR3 extends over 16 amino acids. This CDR3 reads CASSLEQGSSGNTIYF. The CDR3 DNA is TGCGCCAGCAGCTTGGAGCAGGGAAGCTCTGGAAACACCATATATTTT.

The chain employs TRBV6-1 and TRBJ2-6, with D tentatively TRBD2 (7 bases). Germline V gene sequence: CDR1 MNHNS, CDR2 SASEGT. The CDR3 extends over 15 amino acids. Trimming cost V 11 bases and J 0 bases, with 14 bases left between them. The CDR3 DNA reads TGTGCCGGGGGGGCACAAACCTCTGGGGCCAACGTCCTGACTTTC. This translates into CAGGAQTSGANVLTF.

The chain carries TRBV19 and TRBJ2-6, with D hard to call. Trimming took 11 bases from V and 2 from J, leaving 10 bases between them. The CDR3 covers 13 residues. Germline V gene data show CDR1 as LNHDA and CDR2 as SQIVND (reference sequence). CDR3 DNA sequence: TGTGCCGGACGGGCCGCTGGGGCCAACGTCCTGACTTTC. Protein product: CAGRAAGANVLTF. The full variable domain, rest sourced from reference TRBV19 and TRBJ2-6, is DGGITQSPKYLFRKEGQNVTLSCEQNLNHDAMYWYRQDPGQGLRLIYYSQIVNDFQKGDIAEGYSVSREKKESFPLTVTSAQKNPTAFYLCAGRAAGANVLTFGAGSRLTVL.

DNA of the CDR3: TGTGCCAGCACCTTTCGCCAGGGGGTCTCCTACAATGAGCAGTTCTTC. Its translation: CASTFRQGVSYNEQFF. This sequence joins TRBV6-6 and TRBJ2-1; 7 bases agree with TRBD1. CDR3 length: 16 amino acids. CDR1 and CDR2 from the germline V gene are MNHNY and SVGAGI (reference sequence). J gave up 0 bases and V 7 bases, and 9 bases lay outside the gene matches.

This rearrangement joins TRBV4-3 to TRBJ1-3, with D hard to call. Germline V gene lookup returns CDR1 LGHNA and CDR2 YSLEER. V lost 2 bases, J lost 0 bases, and 8 bases lay in between. The CDR3 sequence is 15 residues long. CDR3 sequence reads: CASSQQTASGNTIYF. The CDR3, as DNA: TGCGCCAGCAGCCAACAGACTGCCTCTGGAAACACCATATATTTT.

V gene TRBV29-1 combines with J gene TRBJ1-2; TRBD1 agrees at 11 bases. CDR1 SQVTM and CDR2 ANQGSEA come from the germline V gene. There are 15 residues in the CDR3. Trimming at V came to 0 bases and at J to 8 bases, leaving 8 bases not matched to a gene. The CDR3 region is CSVEDQGQGVGGYTF. The CDR3 region has the DNA TGCAGCGTTGAAGATCAGGGACAGGGGGTAGGGGGCTACACCTTC.

The V gene is TRBV5-1, the J gene TRBJ2-1, with D maybe TRBD2 (5 bases). This CDR3 has 16 residues. Trimming shortened V by 3 bases and J by 4 bases, and 17 bases separated the two germline ends. CDR1 is SGHRS and CDR2 is YFSETQ in the germline V gene. The CDR3, as DNA: TGCGCCAGCAGCTGGAGGACGGAATTAACTTACAATGAGCAGTTCTTC. It encodes CASSWRTELTYNEQFF.

CDR3 residues: CASSDGRQATNEKLFF. For the CDR3, the DNA is TGTGCCAGTAGTGACGGACGACAGGCAACTAATGAAAAACTGTTTTTT. This chain links TRBV19 with TRBJ1-4; D possibly corresponds to TRBD1 (6 bases). Per germline, CDR1 LNHDA and CDR2 SQIVND (reference sequence). CDR3 size: 16 residues. V shed 5 bases and J shed 0 bases, with 13 bases lying between them. Drawing the rest from reference TRBV19 and TRBJ1-4, the complete variable domain is DGGITQSPKYLFRKEGQNVTLSCEQNLNHDAMYWYRQDPGQGLRLIYYSQIVNDFQKGDIAEGYSVSREKKESFPLTVTSAQKNPTAFYLCASSDGRQATNEKLFFGSGTQLSVL.

The J gene is TRBJ1-2, the V gene TRBV30, with D uncertain. Trimming cost V 3 bases and J 2 bases, with 13 bases left between them. The CDR3 totals 14 residues. Germline CDR1 and CDR2: GTSNPN and SVGIG (reference sequence). As DNA, the CDR3 is TGTGCCTGGAGCCCCGGACGCCCAAACTATGGCTACACCTTC. Translating gives CAWSPGRPNYGYTF.

The chain combines TRBV19 with TRBJ1-1; 7 bases map to TRBD1. This CDR3 region has 14 residues. Trimming removed 7 bases from V and 4 bases from J; junction bases left unmatched: 9. The germline CDR1 and CDR2 sequences are LNHDA and SQIVND (reference sequence). CDR3 in DNA: TGTGCCAGTAAGACAGGGTTTGAGGGCACTGAAGCTTTCTTT. This codes for CASKTGFEGTEAFF.

The gene calls are TRBV27 and TRBJ1-5; no firm D call. V was cut by 3 bases and J by 7 bases, with 13 bases left in between. This CDR3 comprises 14 residues. Germline V lookup: CDR1 MNHEY, CDR2 SMNVEV (reference sequence). CDR3 in DNA: TGTGCCAGCAGTTTTTCGGGGTATGCCCAGCCCCAGCATTTT. Its protein product is CASSFSGYAQPQHF.

This chain links TRBV9 with TRBJ1-1, with D uncertain. This CDR3 contains 11 residues. The V and J ends lost 7 bases and 1 base respectively, with 5 bases between them. In germline, CDR1 is SGDLS, CDR2 YYNGEE. Here the CDR3 reads CASGRNTEAFF. Written as DNA, the CDR3 is TGTGCCAGCGGTCGGAACACTGAAGCTTTCTTT.

This sequence joins TRBV4-3 and TRBJ1-2, with 10 bases that match TRBD1. The CDR3 contains 17 residues. V trimming: 0 bases; J trimming: 5 bases; junction bases outside the gene matches: 9. Looked up from germline, CDR1 is LGHNA and CDR2 is YSLEER. CDR3 region: CASSQDPDRGRGYGYTF. The CDR3 coding sequence is TGCGCCAGCAGCCAAGACCCCGACAGGGGGCGGGGGTATGGCTACACCTTC.

The chain combines TRBV27 with TRBJ1-2; D is unresolved. Looked up from germline, CDR1 is MNHEY and CDR2 is SMNVEV (reference sequence). The CDR3 contains 14 residues. Trimming took 1 base from V and 6 from J, leaving 12 bases between them. The CDR3 coding sequence is TGTGCCAGCAGTTTATACCCCCCCCGGGATGGCTACACCTTC. Translation: CASSLYPPRDGYTF.